These 3 T cell receptor beta chains came from one sample sequenced in a study of graft-versus-host responses after intestinal transplantation. Only in-frame clones appear in the TCRdb table, and some are missing; sequencing was by immunoSEQ multiplex PCR. The sample has around 100,000 clones; roughly 93% are singletons. No antigen has been assigned to these receptors. This sample comprised unstimulated CD8+ T cells sorted from spleen or lymph node cells, obtained before intestinal transplant. These receptor sequences come from a human donor who received an intestinal transplant.

The chain employs TRBV2 and TRBJ1-6; maybe TRBD1 (6 bases). Germline CDR1 SNHLY, CDR2 FYNNEI. Trimming left V 7 bases short and J 10 bases short, with 20 bases between. This CDR3 region has 15 residues. DNA for the CDR3: TGTGCCAGCATCGATAACGGCAGGGGAGGGTCACCCCTCCACTTT. It yields the protein CASIDNGRGGSPLHF.

This chain joins TRBV11-1 and TRBJ1-1; 11 nucleotides line up with TRBD1. The CDR3 is made up of 15 amino acids. V trimming: 5 bases; J trimming: 5 bases; junction bases outside the gene matches: 7. Germline values: CDR1 SGHAT, CDR2 FQDESV (reference sequence). CDR3 nucleotides: TGTGCCAGCAGCGACCGGACAGGGGGCGGGACTGAAGCTTTCTTT. This gives the protein CASSDRTGGGTEAFF.

This clone was seen just once. The CDR3 here is CASSLGGSATDTQYF. CDR3 nucleotides: TGTGCCAGCAGCTTAGGTGGTAGCGCTACAGATACGCAGTATTTT. This sequence joins TRBV7-9 and TRBJ2-3, with D possibly TRBD2 on 5 matching bases. The ends were cut back, 1 base at V and 3 bases at J, with 11 bases in the middle. CDR1 SEHNR and CDR2 FQNEAQ come from the germline V gene (reference sequence). The CDR3 is 15 amino acids.